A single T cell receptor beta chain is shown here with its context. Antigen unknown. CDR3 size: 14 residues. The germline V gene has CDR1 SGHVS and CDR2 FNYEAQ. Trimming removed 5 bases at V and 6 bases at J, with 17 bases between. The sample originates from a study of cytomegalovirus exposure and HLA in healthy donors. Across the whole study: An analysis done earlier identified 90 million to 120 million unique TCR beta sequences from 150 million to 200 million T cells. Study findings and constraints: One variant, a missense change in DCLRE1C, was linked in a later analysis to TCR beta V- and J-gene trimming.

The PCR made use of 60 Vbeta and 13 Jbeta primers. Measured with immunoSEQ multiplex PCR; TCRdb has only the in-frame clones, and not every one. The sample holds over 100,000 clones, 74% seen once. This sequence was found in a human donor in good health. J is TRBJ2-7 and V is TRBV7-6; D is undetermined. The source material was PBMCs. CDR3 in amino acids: CASSPFTELSEQYF. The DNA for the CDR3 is TGTGCCAGCAGCCCCTTTACGGAGCTCTCCGAGCAGTACTTC.